Detailed here is one TCR beta chain. Its specificity is not known. At one end the junction does not follow the germline gene, possibly because of a read error. CDR1 is SGHAT and CDR2 is FQNNGV in the germline V gene. The CDR3 extends over 13 amino acids. A modified ARM-PCR protocol with three rounds of nested PCR amplified TCRbeta. Via MiXCR, TCRdb re-called the multiplex PCR reads, giving one row per CDR3 protein. Here the sample spans 78,000 or so distinct CDR3 sequences, around 75% being singletons. This record comes from a study of tumor and adjacent non-tumor tissue in lung cancer. Study-level background: Histology: 12 adenocarcinoma, a couple of squamous cell carcinoma, 1 small cell lung cancer. Patients were aged about 30 to 80, nine to eleven men and a handful of women, stage I to III.

General study results and limits: Normal lung showed higher cumulative top 100 clone frequency than tumor. TCR diversity was significantly greater in tumor than normal lung tissue.

No cell sorting was done before RNA was extracted from the tissue. The rearrangement uses TRBV11-2 and TRBJ2-3, with D perhaps matching TRBD1 (5 bases). Sequenced sample: lung tumor tissue. This receptor was taken from a woman between 45 and 65 years old with non-small cell lung cancer. CDR3 amino acids: CVSSLGGAVTRYF. The CDR3 coding sequence is TGTGTCAGCAGCTTAGGTGGGGCAGTTACGCGGTATTTT. The variable domain in full, with the rest retrieved from reference TRBV11-2 and TRBJ2-3, is EAGVAQSPRYKIIEKRQSVAFWCNPISGHATLYWYQQILGQGPKLLIQFQNNGVVDDSQLPKDRFSAERLKGVDSTLKIQPAKLEDSAVYLCVSSLGGAVTRYFGPGTRLTVL.